This TCR beta chain appears in the sequencing data of a study of blood T cell repertoires in COVID-19. At the level of the study: The origin of the acute and convalescent COVID-19 samples was the United States, Italy and Spain.

Profiled with immunoSEQ multiplex PCR; TCRdb holds only in-frame clones, not every one. Altogether some 250,000 clones are present, 86% being singletons, with the ten largest covering less than 20%. Clinical history as reported by participants underpinned cohort assignment. The length of the CDR3 is 15 residues. The V segment lost 2 bases and the J segment 3 bases; nucleotides outside the gene matches: 6. CDR1 and CDR2 (germline): SGDLS, YYNGEE. Sequences were obtained from PBMCs or T cells enriched from blood (not recorded which). The rearrangement uses TRBV9 and TRBJ2-7; 9 nucleotides align to TRBD1. The TCR comes from a man between 18 and 29 years old who had recovered from COVID-19. CDR3 nucleotides: TGTGCCAGCAGCGTCCAACCGGGACAGGGCTACGAGCAGTACTTC. Translation: CASSVQPGQGYEQYF.